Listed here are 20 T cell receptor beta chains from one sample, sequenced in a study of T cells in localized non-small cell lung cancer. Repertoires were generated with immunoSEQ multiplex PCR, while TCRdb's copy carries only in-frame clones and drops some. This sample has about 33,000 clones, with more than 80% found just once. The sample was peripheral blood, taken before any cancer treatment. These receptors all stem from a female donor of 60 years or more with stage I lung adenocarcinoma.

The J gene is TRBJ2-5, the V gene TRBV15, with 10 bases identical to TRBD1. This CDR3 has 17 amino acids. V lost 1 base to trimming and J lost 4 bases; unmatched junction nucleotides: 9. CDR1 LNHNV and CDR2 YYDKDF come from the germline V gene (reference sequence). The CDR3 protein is CATSRGAGQGFGETQYF. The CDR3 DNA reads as TGTGCCACCAGCAGAGGGGCGGGACAGGGGTTTGGAGAGACCCAGTACTTC.

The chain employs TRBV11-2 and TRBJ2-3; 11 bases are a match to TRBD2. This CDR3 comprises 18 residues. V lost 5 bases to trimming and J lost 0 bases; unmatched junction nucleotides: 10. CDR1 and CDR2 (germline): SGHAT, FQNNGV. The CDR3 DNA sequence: TGTGCCAGCAGCCGAGGGGCTAGCGGGGGGATTAGCACAGATACGCAGTATTTT. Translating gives CASSRGASGGISTDTQYF.

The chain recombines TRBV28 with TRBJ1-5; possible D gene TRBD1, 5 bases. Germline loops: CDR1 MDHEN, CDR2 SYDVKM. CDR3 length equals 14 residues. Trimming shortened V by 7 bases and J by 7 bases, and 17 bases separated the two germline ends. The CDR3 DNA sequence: TGTGCCAGCAAACTACCGGGGACTAGACAGCCCCAGCATTTT. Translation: CASKLPGTRQPQHF.

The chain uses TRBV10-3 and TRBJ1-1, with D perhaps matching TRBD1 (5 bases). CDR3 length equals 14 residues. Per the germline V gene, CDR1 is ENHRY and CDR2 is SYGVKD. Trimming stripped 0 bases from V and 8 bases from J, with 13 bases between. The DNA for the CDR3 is TGTGCCATCAGTGAGTCACAGGTGGAGGTAGAAGCTTTCTTT. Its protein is CAISESQVEVEAFF.

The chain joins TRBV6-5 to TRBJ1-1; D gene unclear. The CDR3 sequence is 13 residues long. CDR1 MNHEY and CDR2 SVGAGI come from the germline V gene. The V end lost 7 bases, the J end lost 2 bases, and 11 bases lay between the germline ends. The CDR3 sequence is CASNSQENTEAFF. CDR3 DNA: TGTGCCAGCAATTCTCAGGAAAACACTGAAGCTTTCTTT.

This CDR3 is CASSLFGNEQFF. Here the CDR3 DNA reads TGTGCCAGCAGTTTATTTGGCAATGAGCAGTTCTTC. The V and J genes are TRBV27 and TRBJ2-1; D remains unclear. CDR1 and CDR2 from the germline V gene are MNHEY and SMNVEV (reference sequence). This CDR3 contains 12 residues. V was shortened by 1 base and J by 6 bases, with 4 bases between the two germline ends.

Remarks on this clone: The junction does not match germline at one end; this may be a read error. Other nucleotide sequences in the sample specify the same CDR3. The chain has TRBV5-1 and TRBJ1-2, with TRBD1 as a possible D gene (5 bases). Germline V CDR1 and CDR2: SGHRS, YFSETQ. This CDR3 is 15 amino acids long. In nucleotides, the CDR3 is TGCGCCAGCAGCTCGATCGGGGCCGGTAACTATGGCTACACATTC. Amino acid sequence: CASSSIGAGNYGYTF.

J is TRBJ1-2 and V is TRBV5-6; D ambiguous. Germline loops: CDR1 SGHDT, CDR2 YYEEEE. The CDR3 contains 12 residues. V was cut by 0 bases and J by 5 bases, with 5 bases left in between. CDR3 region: CASSLVGYGYTF. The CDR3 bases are TGTGCCAGCAGCTTGGTGGGTTATGGCTACACCTTC.

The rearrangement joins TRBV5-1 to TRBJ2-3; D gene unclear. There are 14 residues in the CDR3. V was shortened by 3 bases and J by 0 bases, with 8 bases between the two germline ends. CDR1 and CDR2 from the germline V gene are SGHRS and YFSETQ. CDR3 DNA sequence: TGCGCCAGCAGCTCCGACGGTAGCACAGATACGCAGTATTTT. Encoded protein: CASSSDGSTDTQYF.

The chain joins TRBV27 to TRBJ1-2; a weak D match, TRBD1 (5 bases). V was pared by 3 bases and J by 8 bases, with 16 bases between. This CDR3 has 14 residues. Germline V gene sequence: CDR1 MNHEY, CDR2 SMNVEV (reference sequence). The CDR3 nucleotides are TGTGCCAGCAGTTTCCACTACAGGTCACGGGGCTACACCTTC. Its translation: CASSFHYRSRGYTF.

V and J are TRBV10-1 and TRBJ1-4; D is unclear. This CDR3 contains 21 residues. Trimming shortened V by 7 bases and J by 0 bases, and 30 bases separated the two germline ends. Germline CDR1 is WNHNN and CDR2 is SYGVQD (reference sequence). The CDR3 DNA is TGCGCCAGCAACAAGCGGGGAATAGGCTCCCGACCCCGAACAACTAATGAAAAACTGTTTTTT. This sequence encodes CASNKRGIGSRPRTTNEKLFF.

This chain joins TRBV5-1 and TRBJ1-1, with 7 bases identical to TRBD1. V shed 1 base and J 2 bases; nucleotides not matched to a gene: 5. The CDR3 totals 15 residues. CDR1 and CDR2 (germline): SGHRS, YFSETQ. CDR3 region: CASSLIGTDNTEAFF. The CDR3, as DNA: TGCGCCAGCAGCTTGATCGGGACAGATAACACTGAAGCTTTCTTT.

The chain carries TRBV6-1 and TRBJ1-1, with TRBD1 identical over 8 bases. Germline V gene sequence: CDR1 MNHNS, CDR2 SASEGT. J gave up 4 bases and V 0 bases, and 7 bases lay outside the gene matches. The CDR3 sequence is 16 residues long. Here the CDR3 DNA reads TGTGCCAGCAGTGAAGCAGCTGGGACAGGCGTCACTGAAGCTTTCTTT. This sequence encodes CASSEAAGTGVTEAFF.

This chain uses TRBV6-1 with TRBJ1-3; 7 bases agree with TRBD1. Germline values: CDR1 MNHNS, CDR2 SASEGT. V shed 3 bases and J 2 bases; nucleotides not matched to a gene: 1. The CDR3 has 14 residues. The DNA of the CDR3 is TGTGCCAGCAGTGAGGACAGGACTGGAAACACCATATATTTT. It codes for CASSEDRTGNTIYF.

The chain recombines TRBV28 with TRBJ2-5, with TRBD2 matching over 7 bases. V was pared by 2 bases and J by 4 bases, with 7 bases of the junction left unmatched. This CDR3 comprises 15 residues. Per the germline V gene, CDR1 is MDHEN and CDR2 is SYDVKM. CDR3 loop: CASSLAGAGVETQYF. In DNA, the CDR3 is TGTGCCAGCAGTTTAGCCGGGGCGGGGGTAGAGACCCAGTACTTC.

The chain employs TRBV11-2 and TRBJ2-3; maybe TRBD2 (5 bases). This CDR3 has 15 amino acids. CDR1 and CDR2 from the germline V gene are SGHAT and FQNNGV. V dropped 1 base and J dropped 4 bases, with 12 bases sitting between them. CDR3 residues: CASSLVPRRADTQYF. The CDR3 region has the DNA TGTGCCAGCAGCTTAGTACCTCGGCGGGCAGATACGCAGTATTTT.

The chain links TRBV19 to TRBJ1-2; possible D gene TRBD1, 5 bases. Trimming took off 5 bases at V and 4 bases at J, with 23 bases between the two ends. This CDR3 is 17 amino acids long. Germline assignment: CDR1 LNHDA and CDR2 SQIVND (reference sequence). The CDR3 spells CASSSTRDFAGIYGYTF. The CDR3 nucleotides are TGTGCCAGTAGTTCTACCCGGGACTTTGCAGGAATCTATGGCTACACCTTC. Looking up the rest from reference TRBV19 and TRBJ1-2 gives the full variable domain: DGGITQSPKYLFRKEGQNVTLSCEQNLNHDAMYWYRQDPGQGLRLIYYSQIVNDFQKGDIAEGYSVSREKKESFPLTVTSAQKNPTAFYLCASSSTRDFAGIYGYTFGSGTRLTVV.

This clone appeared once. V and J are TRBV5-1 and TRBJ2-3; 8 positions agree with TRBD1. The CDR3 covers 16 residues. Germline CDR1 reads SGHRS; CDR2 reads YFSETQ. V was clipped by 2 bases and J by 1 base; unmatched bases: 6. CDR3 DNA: TGCGCCAGCAGCTTACAGACAGGGGTTGGCACAGATACGCAGTATTTT. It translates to CASSLQTGVGTDTQYF.

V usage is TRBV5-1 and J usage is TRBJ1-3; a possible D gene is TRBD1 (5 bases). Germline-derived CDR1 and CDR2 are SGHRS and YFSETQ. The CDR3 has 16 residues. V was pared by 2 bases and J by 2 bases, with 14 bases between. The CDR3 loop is CASSFGTTFAGNTIYF. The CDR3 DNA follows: TGCGCCAGCAGCTTCGGGACTACTTTCGCTGGAAACACCATATATTTT.

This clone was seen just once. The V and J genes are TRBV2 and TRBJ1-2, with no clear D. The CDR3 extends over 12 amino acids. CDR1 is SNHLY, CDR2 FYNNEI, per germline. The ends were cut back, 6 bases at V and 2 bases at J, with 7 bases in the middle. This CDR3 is CASSAENYGYTF. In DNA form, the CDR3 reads TGTGCCAGCAGCGCTGAGAACTATGGCTACACCTTC.